One sample yielded the 3 T cell receptor beta chains listed below, sequenced in a study of T cell changes during pregnancy in multiple sclerosis. This table comes from immunoSEQ multiplex PCR, and its TCRdb copy is limited to in-frame clones, with some not included. The sample shows around 81,000 clones, roughly 92% of them seen only once. This specimen was peripheral blood, taken after pregnancy. These receptors were obtained from a female donor in good health, enrolled as a control in a pregnancy study.

In this sample, this clone turned up once. The chain recombines TRBV4-3 with TRBJ2-7; weak D call: TRBD2 (5 bases). V lost 7 bases and J 7 bases, leaving 17 bases between the germline ends. In germline, CDR1 is LGHNA, CDR2 YSLEER. The length of the CDR3 is 13 residues. The DNA for the CDR3 is TGCGCCAGCATGGAGGCTCGAGATGGGGAGCAGTACTTC. Its translation is CASMEARDGEQYF.

The chain links TRBV28 to TRBJ2-1, with D hard to call. CDR1 and CDR2 from the germline V gene are MDHEN and SYDVKM. This CDR3 has 11 amino acids. Trimming took 6 bases from V and 10 from J, leaving 10 bases between them. The CDR3: CASSSPGEQFF. The CDR3 DNA sequence: TGTGCCAGCAGCTCCCCAGGCGAGCAGTTCTTC.

This clone is a singleton in its sample. The chain has TRBV27 and TRBJ2-2, with D perhaps TRBD2 (6 bases). Germline assignment: CDR1 MNHEY and CDR2 SMNVEV (reference sequence). CDR3 size: 17 residues. Trimming shortened V by 2 bases and J by 6 bases, and 19 bases separated the two germline ends. CDR3 in amino acids: CASSLTRGGRVAGELFF. Here the CDR3 DNA reads TGTGCCAGCAGTTTAACGCGCGGAGGGCGGGTTGCCGGGGAGCTGTTTTTT.